The clone carrying this T cell receptor (beta chain) occurred a few times. Its specificity is unknown. This entry belongs to a study of CD8+ T cells in alopecia areata. It was cDNA, reverse transcribed from extracted RNA, that served as the sequencing template. The assay was immunoSEQ multiplex PCR, and TCRdb's table has in-frame clones only and misses some. The table records 150,000 to 200,000 clones, 50% to 60% of them present only once. General study points: Patients shared TCRs less clearly than mice did, possibly for HLA-related reasons. Resident alphabeta T-cell populations of normal skin are likewise subject to sequencing in scalp samples. Higher clonality was seen in lesional scalp than in normal scalp, especially in alopecia totalis/universalis.

The CDR3 totals 16 residues. CDR1 and CDR2 (germline): SGHRS, YFSETQ. Losses at the gene ends were 4 bases for V and 1 base for J; bases not matched to a gene: 6. The clonotype originates from a human donor in good health. The material sequenced was CD4+ T cells sorted from blood. The V and J genes are TRBV5-1 and TRBJ2-2; TRBD1 agrees at 8 bases. The DNA of the CDR3 is TGCGCCAGCAGCCCTAGGACAGGGATGAACACCGGGGAGCTGTTTTTT. Translated, it gives CASSPRTGMNTGELFF.